These 32 T cell receptor beta chains share one sample of origin, sequenced in a study of blood T cell repertoires in COVID-19. The table came from immunoSEQ multiplex PCR; TCRdb's copy has only in-frame clones and leaves some out. The table has about 310,000 clones, under 90% seen once. The sequencing sample was made of PBMCs or T cells enriched from blood (not recorded which). The receptor source for this set is a man aged 55 to 69 who had recovered from COVID-19.

The chain uses TRBV3-1 (or the pseudogene TRBV3-2) and TRBJ1-3; 9 bases agree with TRBD1. The CDR3 is 17 residues long. The V and J ends lost 1 base and 4 bases, in that order; junction bases with no gene match: 8. CDR1 and CDR2 (germline): LGHDT, YNNKEL (reference sequence). The CDR3 loop is CASSQGTGEAYGNTIYF. The CDR3 region has the DNA TGTGCCAGCAGCCAAGGGACAGGGGAAGCGTACGGAAACACCATATATTTT.

The gene calls are TRBV28 and TRBJ2-1; 12 bases line up with TRBD2. Trimming at V came to 4 bases and at J to 6 bases, leaving 1 base not matched to a gene. Per germline, CDR1 MDHEN and CDR2 SYDVKM. The CDR3 has 14 amino acids. CDR3 bases: TGTGCCAGCAGTTGGACTAGCGGGACCAATGAGCAGTTCTTC. Encoded protein: CASSWTSGTNEQFF.

V and J are TRBV7-9 and TRBJ1-4; weak D call: TRBD1 (6 bases). The germline V and J ends were trimmed by 10 bases and 0 bases, with 15 bases remaining between them. In germline, CDR1 is SEHNR, CDR2 FQNEAQ (reference sequence). The CDR3 sequence is 15 residues long. The CDR3 here is CATAAGAATNEKLFF. DNA for the CDR3: TGTGCCACAGCTGCGGGGGCGGCAACTAATGAAAAACTGTTTTTT.

This clone was detected once. The rearrangement uses TRBV6-5 and TRBJ1-6, with a tentative D call TRBD1 (6 bases). With 5 bases removed from V and 14 bases from J, the gap between germline ends came to 22 bases. The CDR3 runs to 15 residues. Germline V lookup: CDR1 MNHEY, CDR2 SVGAGI. CDR3 amino acids: CASSKQGPQIGSLHF. In nucleotides, the CDR3 is TGTGCCAGCAGTAAGCAGGGGCCCCAAATTGGTTCCCTCCACTTT.

The CDR3 DNA is TGTGCCATCAGTGATCAGGTCGGCTATGGCTACACCTTC. It is translated as CAISDQVGYGYTF. The chain employs TRBV10-3 and TRBJ1-2; no clear D gene. V lost 3 bases and J lost 4, with 9 bases in between. CDR1 is ENHRY and CDR2 is SYGVKD in the germline V gene. The CDR3 extends over 13 amino acids.

The chain carries TRBV19 and TRBJ2-7, with 13 bases aligning to TRBD2. The V gene end was trimmed by 8 bases and the J gene end by 6 bases; junction bases not matched to a gene: 16. The CDR3 has 17 residues. Germline CDR1 is LNHDA and CDR2 is SQIVND (reference sequence). CDR3 in DNA: TGTGCCAGTTCAGGGACAGCAGTAACTAGCGGGAGGGCCGAGCAGTACTTC. It yields the protein CASSGTAVTSGRAEQYF.

V and J are TRBV5-1 and TRBJ2-2, with D unclear. The CDR3 has 13 residues. Trimming left V 1 base short and J 6 bases short, with 7 bases between. CDR1 and CDR2 (germline): SGHRS, YFSETQ. CDR3 DNA sequence: TGCGCCAGCAGCTTGTCTCTCGCCGGGGAGCTGTTTTTT. It translates to CASSLSLAGELFF.

CDR3 nucleotides: TGTGCCAGTAGTATAGGGAGCGGGAGCAGCACAGATACGCAGTATTTT. The encoded protein is CASSIGSGSSTDTQYF. The rearrangement uses TRBV19 and TRBJ2-3, with 8 bases matching TRBD2. Germline V CDR1 and CDR2: LNHDA, SQIVND (reference sequence). Trimming removed 1 base from V and 0 bases from J; junction bases left unmatched: 3. This CDR3 has 16 amino acids.

This clone showed up just once. The rearrangement joins TRBV7-2 to TRBJ1-6; D unresolved. Germline lookup yields CDR1 SGHTA and CDR2 FQGNSA. V was clipped by 2 bases and J by 9 bases, with 11 bases between them. The length of the CDR3 is 14 residues. The CDR3, as DNA: TGTGCCAGCAGCTTACGAGCCCAATTTTCACCCCTCCACTTT. Its protein is CASSLRAQFSPLHF. Together with reference TRBV7-2 and TRBJ1-6, the CDR3 gives the full variable domain: GAGVSQSPSNKVTEKGKDVELRCDPISGHTALYWYRQSLGQGLEFLIYFQGNSAPDKSGLPSDRFSAERTGGSVSTLTIQRTQQEDSAVYLCASSLRAQFSPLHFGNGTRLTVT.

The V and J genes are TRBV7-2 and TRBJ2-2, with no clear D. Trimming took off 5 bases at V and 7 bases at J, with 11 bases between the two ends. The CDR3 is 13 residues long. Per germline, CDR1 SGHTA and CDR2 FQGNSA. The CDR3 bases are TGTGCCAGCAGCCCCGGTTCTTACGGGGAGCTGTTTTTT. This sequence encodes CASSPGSYGELFF.

The genes are TRBV9 and TRBJ2-1; D gene unclear. V was cut by 0 bases and J by 2 bases, with 6 bases left in between. The germline gives CDR1 SGDLS, CDR2 YYNGEE. CDR3 length: 14 residues. The CDR3 sequence is CASSVDLAYNEQFF. The CDR3 nucleotides read TGTGCCAGCAGCGTAGATCTAGCCTACAATGAGCAGTTCTTC.

This sequence joins TRBV6-5 and TRBJ2-5; tentatively, D is TRBD2 (6 bases). CDR1 is MNHEY, CDR2 SVGAGI, per germline. The CDR3 sequence is 12 residues long. V shed 7 bases and J shed 9 bases, with 15 bases lying between them. This CDR3 is CASKRGDQPQYF. CDR3 DNA: TGTGCCAGCAAACGCGGGGACCAGCCCCAGTACTTC.

The chain couples TRBV28 to TRBJ2-7, with no clear D. The germline V gene has CDR1 MDHEN and CDR2 SYDVKM. Trimming cost V 5 bases and J 4 bases, with 15 bases left between them. CDR3 size: 14 residues. The CDR3 spells CASSPLSVGYEQYF. The CDR3 nucleotides are TGTGCCAGCAGTCCACTCAGCGTTGGGTACGAGCAGTACTTC.

This clone turned up a few times. This chain uses TRBV7-2 with TRBJ2-2, with D possibly being TRBD1 (5 bases). The CDR3 extends over 16 amino acids. Germline CDR1 reads SGHTA; CDR2 reads FQGNSA. V dropped 4 bases and J dropped 5 bases, with 17 bases sitting between them. Here the CDR3 reads CASSSPARTKTGELFF. CDR3 nucleotides: TGTGCCAGCAGCTCCCCAGCACGGACAAAAACCGGGGAGCTGTTTTTT.

This chain connects TRBV5-1 to TRBJ1-4, with D tentatively TRBD1 (5 bases). Germline V gene data show CDR1 as SGHRS and CDR2 as YFSETQ. The ends were cut back, 5 bases at V and 3 bases at J, with 8 bases in the middle. The CDR3 runs 13 residues. The DNA of the CDR3 is TGCGCCAGCAGGACAGATCCTAATGAAAAACTGTTTTTT. Protein sequence: CASRTDPNEKLFF.

The chain employs TRBV30 and TRBJ2-3; D is ambiguous. Germline values: CDR1 GTSNPN, CDR2 SVGIG (reference sequence). CDR3 length: 13 residues. With 2 bases removed from V and 5 bases from J, the gap between germline ends came to 11 bases. The CDR3 bases are TGTGCCTGGAGTTACTTGCGAGGAGATACGCAGTATTTT. Translation gives CAWSYLRGDTQYF. Combining the CDR3 with reference TRBV30 and TRBJ2-3 gives the whole variable domain SQTIHQWPATLVQPVGSPLSLECTVEGTSNPNLYWYRQAAGRGLQLLFYSVGIGQISSEVPQNLSASRPQDRQFILSSKKLLLSDSGFYLCAWSYLRGDTQYFGPGTRLTVL.

The CDR3: CASSQPSGSIHEQYF. As DNA, the CDR3 is TGCGCCAGCAGTCAACCTAGCGGGAGTATCCACGAGCAGTACTTC. The chain joins TRBV23-1 to TRBJ2-7; 10 nucleotides line up with TRBD2. TRBV23-1 qualifies as an ORF whose function is uncertain. The length of the CDR3 is 15 residues. With 2 bases clipped from V and 5 bases from J, the junction kept 6 bases outside the gene matches.

This chain links TRBV5-1 with TRBJ2-1, with 7 bases that match TRBD2. The CDR3 loop spans 16 amino acids. J was trimmed by 2 bases and V by 2 bases; bases with no gene match: 7. The germline V gene encodes CDR1 SGHRS and CDR2 YFSETQ. The CDR3 loop reads CASSLTERGPYNEQFF. The DNA of the CDR3 is TGCGCCAGCAGCTTAACCGAGCGGGGTCCCTACAATGAGCAGTTCTTC.

This clone was seen only once. The rearrangement joins TRBV7-2 to TRBJ2-3; no clear D. Deletions cut 4 bases from V and 0 bases from J, with 17 bases between. This CDR3 region has 17 residues. Germline CDR1 SGHTA, CDR2 FQGNSA. The CDR3 DNA sequence: TGTGCCAGCAGCTCTACGCCCCTCCGGGTTAGCACAGATACGCAGTATTTT. Amino acid sequence: CASSSTPLRVSTDTQYF.

The chain couples TRBV6-2 or TRBV6-3 to TRBJ2-6; 7 positions agree with TRBD1. The CDR3 contains 18 residues. Germline V gene data show CDR1 as MNHEY and CDR2 as SVGEGT. With V trimmed by 6 bases and J by 0 bases, 11 bases remained unmatched. The chain's CDR3 is CASSWGQGESSGANVLTF. The CDR3 DNA is TGTGCCAGCAGCTGGGGGCAGGGGGAAAGCTCTGGGGCCAACGTCCTGACTTTC.

This clone showed up just once. The V and J genes are TRBV5-4 and TRBJ2-1; D unresolved. Trimming took off 2 bases at V and 3 bases at J, with 6 bases between the two ends. Germline V gene lookup returns CDR1 SGHNT and CDR2 YYREEE (reference sequence). The CDR3 has 13 amino acids. CDR3 loop: CASSFSGYNEQFF. The DNA for the CDR3 is TGTGCCAGCAGCTTTTCCGGCTACAATGAGCAGTTCTTC. Filled out from reference TRBV5-4 and TRBJ2-1, the complete variable domain reads ETGVTQSPTHLIKTRGQQVTLRCSSQSGHNTVSWYQQALGQGPQFIFQYYREEENGRGNFPPRFSGLQFPNYSSELNVNALELDDSALYLCASSFSGYNEQFFGPGTRLTVL.

A note on this clone: The sample holds other DNA sequences that translate to the same CDR3. The chain joins TRBV4-3 to TRBJ1-1, with 9 bases fitting TRBD1. The length of the CDR3 is 14 residues. The junction had 0 bases not matched to a gene; V was cut back by 3 bases and J by 1 base. Germline lookup yields CDR1 LGHNA and CDR2 YSLEER. The CDR3 DNA reads TGCGCCAGCAGCCAGACAGGGGGGAACACTGAAGCTTTCTTT. Translation gives CASSQTGGNTEAFF.

The chain carries TRBV27 and TRBJ2-7; D perhaps matches TRBD2 (6 bases). The CDR3 runs 13 residues. Germline CDR1 and CDR2: MNHEY and SMNVEV (reference sequence). V lost 6 bases to trimming and J lost 3 bases, with 12 bases between them. CDR3 in amino acids: CASSRDLNYEQYF. The CDR3 bases are TGTGCCAGCAGCAGGGACTTAAACTACGAGCAGTACTTC.

The gene calls are TRBV19 and TRBJ2-7; D is ambiguous. Germline-derived CDR1 and CDR2 are LNHDA and SQIVND (reference sequence). The CDR3 runs to 14 residues. V lost 4 bases and J 2 bases, leaving 12 bases between the germline ends. This chain's CDR3 is CASSTGAVPYEQYF. CDR3 nucleotides: TGTGCCAGTAGTACCGGAGCCGTCCCCTACGAGCAGTACTTC.

The V and J genes are TRBV2 and TRBJ2-7; 7 positions match TRBD1. Germline assignment: CDR1 SNHLY and CDR2 FYNNEI. The junction had 10 bases not matched to a gene; V was cut back by 6 bases and J by 2 bases. CDR3 length: 15 amino acids. Written as DNA, the CDR3 is TGTGCCAGCAGAATTACAGGGGAAAGTCCCTACGAGCAGTACTTC. Amino acid sequence: CASRITGESPYEQYF.

This chain connects TRBV19 to TRBJ2-5, with D perhaps matching TRBD1 (6 bases). Germline V lookup: CDR1 LNHDA, CDR2 SQIVND (reference sequence). The CDR3 runs to 15 residues. Trimming took 1 base from V and 5 from J, leaving 14 bases between them. The CDR3 protein is CASSIGRGFLETQYF. The DNA of the CDR3 is TGTGCCAGTAGTATAGGCAGGGGTTTTCTGGAGACCCAGTACTTC. Full variable domain (outside the CDR3, taken from reference TRBV19 and TRBJ2-5): DGGITQSPKYLFRKEGQNVTLSCEQNLNHDAMYWYRQDPGQGLRLIYYSQIVNDFQKGDIAEGYSVSREKKESFPLTVTSAQKNPTAFYLCASSIGRGFLETQYFGPGTRLLVL.

The rearrangement joins TRBV6-5 to TRBJ1-1; D is unresolved. Trimming stripped 5 bases from V and 1 base from J, with 8 bases between. Germline values: CDR1 MNHEY, CDR2 SVGAGI. The CDR3 sequence is 13 residues long. CDR3 DNA sequence: TGTGCCAGCAGTCAAACAAAGAACACTGAAGCTTTCTTT. This encodes CASSQTKNTEAFF.

V gene TRBV28 combines with J gene TRBJ1-2; D uncertain. Germline loops: CDR1 MDHEN, CDR2 SYDVKM. CDR3 size: 13 residues. Deletions cut 7 bases from V and 4 bases from J, with 13 bases between. CDR3 nucleotides: TGTGCCAGCACCCCGGGCGGGCGCTATGGCTACACCTTC. Its protein product is CASTPGGRYGYTF.

This clone was seen more than once but under ten times. V and J are TRBV5-5 and TRBJ1-4; D is unresolved. The CDR3 is made up of 13 amino acids. Trimming pared 4 bases from V and 8 bases from J, leaving 12 bases between. Germline CDR1 SGHKS, CDR2 YYEKEE (reference sequence). CDR3 nucleotides: TGTGCCAGCAGCCCGTATTATGAGGAAAAACTGTTTTTT. The encoded protein is CASSPYYEEKLFF. Using reference TRBV5-5 and TRBJ1-4 for the parts outside the CDR3, the full variable domain is DAGVTQSPTHLIKTRGQQVTLRCSPISGHKSVSWYQQVLGQGPQFIFQYYEKEERGRGNFPDRFSARQFPNYSSELNVNALLLGDSALYLCASSPYYEEKLFFGSGTQLSVL.

The chain recombines TRBV28 with TRBJ1-2; D remains ambiguous. V was shortened by 5 bases and J by 0 bases, with 13 bases between the two germline ends. The V gene's germline CDR1 is MDHEN and CDR2 SYDVKM. The CDR3 contains 15 residues. As DNA, the CDR3 is TGTGCCAGCAGTAGCGCGGCACTTGCTAACTATGGCTACACCTTC. This codes for CASSSAALANYGYTF.

This clone was detected once. The gene calls are TRBV1 and TRBJ2-7; no check of the table's D call, TRBD2, against the DNA was made. TRBV1 counts as a pseudogene. The CDR3 has 16 amino acids. CDR3 region: CTSSQEGLAGNYEQYF. CDR3 nucleotides: TGCACCAGCAGCCAGGAGGGACTAGCGGGAAACTACGAGCAGTACTTC.

This clone was detected only a few times. The gene calls are TRBV27 and TRBJ1-1; 9 nucleotides match TRBD1. The J segment lost 2 bases and the V segment lost 3 bases, leaving 16 bases of the junction unmatched. Germline-derived CDR1 and CDR2 are MNHEY and SMNVEV (reference sequence). The CDR3 runs to 19 residues. CDR3 coding DNA: TGTGCCAGCAGTTTTCTACGTCGGGATAACAGGGGGCGAAACACTGAAGCTTTCTTT. It encodes CASSFLRRDNRGRNTEAFF.